Only one count was recorded for the clone carrying this T cell receptor (beta chain). As yet, its antigen is unknown. The sample is drawn from a study of T cell responses to AZD1222 COVID-19 vaccine. Study results and caveats: Mapped onto spike, vaccine-associated CD4 TCRs spanned it and were dominant at 160-218 and 743-854. Donors were chiefly white British, with a greater number of females, and clonal diversity was perhaps underestimated.

Profiling relied on immunoSEQ multiplex PCR, and the TCRdb table lists in-frame clones only, not all of them. The table records 130,000 to 150,000 clones, around 86% of them present only once. The CDR3 runs to 13 residues. CDR1 is MNHEY and CDR2 is SMNVEV in the germline V gene (reference sequence). Trimming pared 6 bases from V and 0 bases from J, leaving 5 bases between. The clonotype originates from an adult in good health. Source: peripheral blood, taken on day 0 of MenACWY control vaccination. The chain joins TRBV27 to TRBJ2-2; D is uncertain. The CDR3 loop is CASSDTNTGELFF. The CDR3 bases are TGTGCCAGCAGCGACACGAACACCGGGGAGCTGTTTTTT.